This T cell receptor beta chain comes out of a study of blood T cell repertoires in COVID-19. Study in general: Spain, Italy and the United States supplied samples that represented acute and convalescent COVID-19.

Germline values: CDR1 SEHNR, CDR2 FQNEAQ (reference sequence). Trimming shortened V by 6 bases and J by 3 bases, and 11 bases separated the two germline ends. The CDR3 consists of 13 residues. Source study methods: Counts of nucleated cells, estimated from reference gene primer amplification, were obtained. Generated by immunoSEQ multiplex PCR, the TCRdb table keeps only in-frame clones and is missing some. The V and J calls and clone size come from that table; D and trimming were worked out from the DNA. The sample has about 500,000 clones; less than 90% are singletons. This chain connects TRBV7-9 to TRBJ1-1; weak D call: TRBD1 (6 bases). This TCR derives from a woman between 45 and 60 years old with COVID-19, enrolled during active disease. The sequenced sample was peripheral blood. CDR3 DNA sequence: TGTGCCAGCAGTCCTCCAGGGGACACTGAAGCTTTCTTT. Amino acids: CASSPPGDTEAFF.